Each of the 14 T cell receptor beta chains below was sequenced from the same sample in a study of cytomegalovirus exposure and HLA in healthy donors (dated by TCRdb to the late 2010s). Library method: the immunoSEQ multiplex PCR assay. The multiplex PCR relied on a mix of 60 forward primers for TCR Vbeta segments and 13 reverse primers for TCR Jbeta segments. Sourced from immuneACCESS, this table was stored by TCRdb with only in-frame sequences that have V and J called. A share of the clones is absent; for the studies checked, an unresolved V gene accounts for under half, and the remainder has no known explanation. For this sample the table gives about 200,000 clones, of which about four fifths were detected only once. The ten largest clones capture less than 2% of the sample. The specimen sequenced was PBMCs. These TCRs come from a girl aged 5-17 years in good health and CMV-seropositive.

The genes are TRBV12-5 and TRBJ2-5; 8 positions agree with TRBD1. This CDR3 spans 16 amino acids. The V gene's germline CDR1 is LGHNT and CDR2 FRNRAP. The trim removed 0 bases at V and 5 bases at J, leaving 8 bases unmatched. CDR3 sequence reads: CASGLVLSRGHETQYF. The CDR3 DNA reads TGTGCTAGTGGTTTGGTACTGAGCAGGGGGCACGAGACCCAGTACTTC.

The chain uses TRBV7-9 and TRBJ1-3, with 7 nucleotides matching TRBD1. Germline V lookup: CDR1 SEHNR, CDR2 FQNEAQ (reference sequence). The CDR3 totals 15 residues. The ends lost 3 bases at V and 4 bases at J; junction bases unmatched: 6. CDR3 nucleotide sequence: TGTGCCAGCAGCTTGAGCAGGGGGAGGGGAAACACCATATATTTT. Amino acids: CASSLSRGRGNTIYF.

This chain uses TRBV29-1 with TRBJ1-1, with D uncertain. Trimming removed 3 bases at V and 8 bases at J, with 7 bases between. From germline, CDR1 is SQVTM and CDR2 ANQGSEA. The CDR3 is 10 residues long. The CDR3 loop is CSVEGREAFF. The CDR3 coding sequence is TGCAGCGTTGAGGGCAGAGAAGCTTTCTTT.

Worth noting for this clone: The junction departs from germline at one end; a sequencing error may be responsible. The V call is TRBV19, the J call TRBJ1-2; TRBD1 agrees at 8 bases. Per germline, CDR1 LNHDA and CDR2 SQIVND (reference sequence). This CDR3 contains 12 residues. The DNA of the CDR3 is TGTGCCAGTAGTCTCCCGGGACAGGACCCCGTCTTC. It yields the protein CASSLPGQDPVF.

The chain combines TRBV5-1 with TRBJ1-2; 8 nucleotides line up with TRBD1. This CDR3 spans 17 amino acids. Looked up from germline, CDR1 is SGHRS and CDR2 is YFSETQ. The J segment lost 7 bases and the V segment lost 3 bases, leaving 17 bases of the junction unmatched. The CDR3 loop is CASSSSSPQGDSSGYTF. The DNA of the CDR3 is TGCGCCAGCAGCTCGAGTAGTCCACAGGGGGATTCTTCTGGCTACACCTTC.

The chain recombines TRBV4-3 with TRBJ2-5, with 7 nucleotides matching TRBD2. V gave up 0 bases and J gave up 5 bases; unmatched junction bases: 6. The CDR3 spans 15 residues. CDR1 LGHNA and CDR2 YSLEER come from the germline V gene. CDR3 nucleotides: TGCGCCAGCAGCCAAGATCGGGGGGTTGAGGAGACCCAGTACTTC. Protein: CASSQDRGVEETQYF.

This chain connects TRBV6-4 to TRBJ2-2; 8 nucleotides agree with TRBD1. The V segment lost 6 bases and the J segment 1 base; nucleotides outside the gene matches: 4. CDR3 length equals 15 residues. The germline gives CDR1 MRHNA, CDR2 SNTAGT. The DNA of the CDR3 is TGTGCCAGCAGAGCCGGGACAGGGAACACCGGGGAGCTGTTTTTT. Amino acid sequence: CASRAGTGNTGELFF.

This chain links TRBV7-2 with TRBJ1-2; D is perhaps TRBD1 (6 bases). The ends were cut back, 1 base at V and 4 bases at J, with 16 bases in the middle. The CDR3 is made up of 16 amino acids. Germline V CDR1 and CDR2: SGHTA, FQGNSA. In DNA form, the CDR3 reads TGTGCCAGCAGCTTAGGCAGGGGCGAGGATAGCTATGGCTACACCTTC. It codes for CASSLGRGEDSYGYTF.

J is TRBJ2-1 and V is TRBV11-2; D may be TRBD2 (6 bases). This CDR3 is 16 amino acids long. Trimming shortened V by 0 bases and J by 7 bases, and 16 bases separated the two germline ends. Germline lookup yields CDR1 SGHAT and CDR2 FQNNGV. The CDR3 DNA is TGTGCCAGCAGCTTAGATGGGACTTTGGGGCTGAATGAGCAGTTCTTC. Translation: CASSLDGTLGLNEQFF.

This chain joins TRBV7-2 and TRBJ1-6; unclear D gene. This CDR3 is 14 amino acids long. Trimming took off 2 bases at V and 6 bases at J, with 8 bases between the two ends. Germline-derived CDR1 and CDR2 are SGHTA and FQGNSA. CDR3 region: CASSLPAGNSPLHF. The CDR3 nucleotides read TGTGCCAGCAGCTTACCGGCGGGTAATTCACCCCTCCACTTT.

The chain couples TRBV5-1 to TRBJ2-3; D call uncertain. Between the trimmed V and J ends, which lost 0 bases and 6 bases, there was a span of 11 bases. This CDR3 contains 14 residues. The germline V gene encodes CDR1 SGHRS and CDR2 YFSETQ. The CDR3 bases are TGCGCCAGCAGCTTGGGGGTAGCCATGGATACGCAGTATTTT. Its protein is CASSLGVAMDTQYF.

CDR3 bases: TGCGCCAGCAGCCAATTAGGGGAGGCACTGTTTTTT. It yields the protein CASSQLGEALFF. The rearrangement uses TRBV4-3 and TRBJ1-4, with D perhaps TRBD1 (5 bases). The V end was cut by 2 bases, the J end by 13 bases, with 11 bases between. Germline-derived CDR1 and CDR2 are LGHNA and YSLEER. The CDR3 spans 12 residues.

The chain carries TRBV11-2 and TRBJ2-3, with a tentative D call TRBD2 (5 bases). V was shortened by 1 base and J by 1 base, with 12 bases between the two germline ends. The CDR3 is 16 amino acids. CDR1 and CDR2 (germline): SGHAT, FQNNGV. DNA for the CDR3: TGTGCCAGCAGCTTAGTGAGCGGATTGGGCACAGATACGCAGTATTTT. It is translated as CASSLVSGLGTDTQYF.

This clone occurred a few times. The CDR3 here is CASSQLTGGGYGYTF. In DNA form, the CDR3 reads TGCGCCAGCAGCCAACTGACAGGGGGAGGCTATGGCTACACCTTC. This chain joins TRBV4-3 and TRBJ1-2, with 9 positions matching TRBD1. Trimming cost V 2 bases and J 4 bases; bases outside gene matches: 5. The CDR3 contains 15 residues. Germline CDR1 is LGHNA and CDR2 is YSLEER.